The entry below describes one TCR beta chain. No antigen is known for it. The data were taken from a study of OX40 agonist ivuxolimab in advanced cancers. Study-wide context: A mean age of approximately 60 years, range roughly 20 to 79, was recorded, and approximately 80% were male.

Only in-frame clones appear in the TCRdb table, and some are missing; sequencing was by immunoSEQ multiplex PCR. The sample lists tens of thousands of clones, nearly 90% seen once, with over 9.5% in the top ten. Study-level findings and limits: Antigens targeted by the expanded peripheral T cells were not determined. Among T cells, CD8+ cells averaged more expanded clones than CD4+ cells.

The V gene lost 0 bases and the J gene lost 3 bases, with 8 bases spanning the gap. The CDR3 is made up of 14 amino acids. From germline, CDR1 is SGHRS and CDR2 YFSETQ. The source of this sequence is an adult with an advanced solid tumor such as melanoma, head and neck, liver or kidney cancer. The chain has TRBV5-1 and TRBJ2-3; a weak D match, TRBD1 (5 bases). The input for sequencing was CD4+ or CD8+ T cells sorted from blood, taken in a trial of the OX40 agonist ivuxolimab. The CDR3 sequence: CASSLEGLTDTQYF. The CDR3 nucleotides read TGCGCCAGCAGCTTGGAGGGGTTGACAGATACGCAGTATTTT.